This TCR beta chain was identified in a study of blood T cell repertoires in COVID-19. Study as a whole: Samples came from the United States, Italy and Spain, spanning acute and convalescent COVID-19.

Original processing methods: Estimation of nucleated cell counts relied on the amplification of reference gene primers. Profiled with immunoSEQ multiplex PCR; TCRdb holds only in-frame clones, not every one. The V and J calls and clone size come from that table; D and trimming were worked out from the DNA. This sample has hundreds of thousands of clones, with 70% to 90% found just once. Germline CDR1 reads PRHDT; CDR2 reads FYEKMQ (reference sequence). The CDR3 has 13 amino acids. V was shortened by 3 bases and J by 5 bases, with 10 bases between the two germline ends. The sequence derives from a woman under 30 who had recovered from COVID-19. The sample consisted of peripheral blood. V is TRBV13 and J is TRBJ1-1; the D gene is possibly TRBD1 (5 bases). CDR3 bases: TGTGCCAGCAGCTTTGGGGGGGATACTGAAGCTTTCTTT. This translates into CASSFGGDTEAFF.